This TCR beta chain was captured by sequencing in a study of blood T cell repertoires in COVID-19. In the study overall: The United States, Italy and Spain were the sources of the acute and convalescent COVID-19 samples.

Here immunoSEQ multiplex PCR was the method, and the copy in TCRdb shows in-frame clones only, minus some. Among more than 200,000 clones listed, about 88% were seen once. Patients in Seattle were enrolled during active infection, then followed longitudinally. Input material: peripheral blood. This receptor was taken from a woman aged 60-75 years with COVID-19, enrolled during active disease.

The CDR3 loop is CASSLVTGHGSGNQPQHF. In nucleotides, the CDR3 is TGTGCCAGCAGTTTGGTGACAGGGCACGGGTCAGGCAATCAGCCCCAGCATTTT. The rearrangement joins TRBV28 to TRBJ1-5; 7 bases are a match to TRBD1. The CDR3 is 18 residues long. V lost 3 bases and J lost 2; bases outside the gene matches: 13. Germline V gene sequence: CDR1 MDHEN, CDR2 SYDVKM. Drawing the rest from reference TRBV28 and TRBJ1-5, the complete variable domain is DVKVTQSSRYLVKRTGEKVFLECVQDMDHENMFWYRQDPGLGLRLIYFSYDVKMKEKGDIPEGYSVSREKKERFSLILESASTNQTSMYLCASSLVTGHGSGNQPQHFGDGTRLSIL.